The 15 T cell receptor beta chains presented below share a single source sample, sequenced in a study of response to subunit inactivated influenza vaccine (dated by TCRdb to the late 2010s). Library preparation employed RT-PCR. Instrument on record: Illumina HiSeq 2500. The public reads were reprocessed in TCRdb via fastp at Q25 and MiXCR, keeping in-frame beta chains. For every CDR3 protein sequence, its rows merge into one entry that carries the most common genes and DNA. Across this sample there are under 200,000 distinct CDR3 sequences, with approximately 11% seen only once. Roughly a third of the sample belongs to the ten largest clones. Sequences were derived from CD8+ T cells sorted from PBMCs, sampled roughly 24 months after vaccination. These receptors were collected from a man between 50 and 69 years old who received an inactivated influenza vaccine. Donor details come from another sample of the same person, matched by shared clones.

This clonotype was seen a few times. The chain is built from TRBV3-1 and TRBJ2-2, with unresolved D. Trimming took off 0 bases at V and 0 bases at J, with 8 bases between the two ends. The germline V gene encodes CDR1 LGHDT and CDR2 YNNKEL (reference sequence). The CDR3 loop spans 16 amino acids. This CDR3 is CASSQDPDPNTGELFF. The CDR3 region has the DNA TGTGCCAGCAGCCAAGACCCAGATCCGAACACCGGGGAGCTGTTTTTT.

In its sample, this clonotype was seen a few times. The chain joins TRBV2 to TRBJ2-2; 9 bases align to TRBD2. The length of the CDR3 is 16 residues. Germline assignment: CDR1 SNHLY and CDR2 FYNNEI. J was trimmed by 0 bases and V by 6 bases; bases with no gene match: 5. The DNA of the CDR3 is TGTGCCAGCAGGAGTAGCGGGGGCGCGAACACCGGGGAGCTGTTTTTT. Translating gives CASRSSGGANTGELFF.

The V call is TRBV6-2 or TRBV6-3, the J call TRBJ2-7; unclear D gene. V gave up 7 bases and J gave up 5 bases, with 12 bases separating them. The CDR3 extends over 12 amino acids. Germline CDR1 reads MNHEY; CDR2 reads SVGEGT. This CDR3 is CASTPPSDEQYF. The CDR3, as DNA: TGTGCCAGCACCCCACCATCTGACGAGCAGTACTTC.

The chain joins TRBV6-2 or TRBV6-3 to TRBJ1-2; 7 bases agree with TRBD1. This CDR3 is built from 15 residues. CDR1 is MNHEY, CDR2 SVGEGT, per germline. Unmatched junction bases numbered 3, after V lost 0 bases and J lost 2 bases. The CDR3 sequence is CASSYSRTGNYGYTF. The CDR3 DNA reads TGTGCCAGCAGTTACTCCCGGACAGGAAACTATGGCTACACCTTC.

This rearrangement joins TRBV2 to TRBJ2-2, with D tentatively TRBD1 (6 bases). The germline gives CDR1 SNHLY, CDR2 FYNNEI. CDR3 length: 15 amino acids. V lost 6 bases and J 4 bases, leaving 15 bases between the germline ends. CDR3: CASRPQGWGTGELFF. In nucleotides, the CDR3 is TGTGCCAGCAGACCACAGGGTTGGGGCACCGGGGAGCTGTTTTTT. The full variable domain, its missing parts supplied by reference TRBV2 and TRBJ2-2, is EPEVTQTPSHQVTQMGQEVILRCVPISNHLYFYWYRQILGQKVEFLVSFYNNEISEKSEIFDDQFSVERPDGSNFTLKIRSTKLEDSAMYFCASRPQGWGTGELFFGEGSRLTVL.

The chain carries TRBV4-1 and TRBJ1-6; D is undetermined. CDR1 is MGHRA and CDR2 is YSYEKL in the germline V gene. This CDR3 contains 15 residues. V was pared by 4 bases and J by 7 bases, with 14 bases between. The CDR3: CASSLGGQLNSPLHF. CDR3 DNA sequence: TGCGCCAGCAGCCTCGGCGGGCAGCTGAATTCACCCCTCCACTTT.

This clonotype has a count of ten or more. This chain links TRBV4-1 with TRBJ2-1, with a possible D match to TRBD1 (5 bases). V was shortened by 5 bases and J by 6 bases, with 17 bases between the two germline ends. The V gene's germline CDR1 is MGHRA and CDR2 YSYEKL. The CDR3 spans 15 residues. The CDR3: CASSAKSGSGNEQFF. In DNA form, the CDR3 reads TGCGCCAGCAGCGCTAAATCAGGGTCCGGCAATGAGCAGTTCTTC.

This clonotype turned up a few times. V usage is TRBV6-1 and J usage is TRBJ2-7; 7 positions agree with TRBD1. Trimming took 8 bases from V and 0 from J; bases not matched to a gene: 7. This CDR3 region has 14 residues. Germline V gene data show CDR1 as MNHNS and CDR2 as SASEGT. The CDR3 nucleotides read TGTGCCAGCGGACTGACAGGGAACTCCTACGAGCAGTACTTC. Encoded protein: CASGLTGNSYEQYF.

The chain links TRBV24-1 to TRBJ1-5; TRBD1 is a possible D gene (5 bases). V lost 6 bases and J lost 5, with 10 bases in between. CDR1 and CDR2 (germline): KGHDR, SFDVKD. This CDR3 has 13 amino acids. CDR3 bases: TGTGCCACCAGTACAGGCAGCGATCAGCCCCAGCATTTT. Encoded protein: CATSTGSDQPQHF.

The sample holds a few counts of this clonotype. The V gene is TRBV28, the J gene TRBJ2-1; D remains unclear. The CDR3 is 14 residues long. The V and J ends lost 8 bases and 7 bases respectively, with 18 bases between them. Germline CDR1 MDHEN, CDR2 SYDVKM. In DNA form, the CDR3 reads TGTGCCAGCTCCTTTTCGACACGGTGGAATGAGCAGTTCTTC. Protein: CASSFSTRWNEQFF.

This clonotype has more than one count but fewer than ten. The J gene is TRBJ2-7, the V gene TRBV27; TRBD1 agrees at 11 bases. The germline V gene encodes CDR1 MNHEY and CDR2 SMNVEV (reference sequence). The trim removed 5 bases at V and 0 bases at J, leaving 6 bases unmatched. This CDR3 is built from 16 residues. CDR3 amino acids: CASSPVGTGGSYEQYF. The DNA for the CDR3 is TGTGCCAGCAGTCCCGTTGGGACAGGGGGCTCCTACGAGCAGTACTTC.

The V call is TRBV2, the J call TRBJ2-2, with D tentatively TRBD2 (6 bases). This CDR3 has 15 residues. The germline V gene encodes CDR1 SNHLY and CDR2 FYNNEI. V lost 11 bases, J lost 3 bases, and 19 bases lay in between. The CDR3 sequence: CAAGRGRPYTGELFF. The CDR3 DNA follows: TGTGCCGCGGGACGAGGACGGCCGTACACCGGGGAGCTGTTTTTT. The full variable domain, completed using reference TRBV2 and TRBJ2-2, is EPEVTQTPSHQVTQMGQEVILRCVPISNHLYFYWYRQILGQKVEFLVSFYNNEISEKSEIFDDQFSVERPDGSNFTLKIRSTKLEDSAMYFCAAGRGRPYTGELFFGEGSRLTVL.

The chain links TRBV7-8 to TRBJ2-1, with D unresolved. The germline CDR1 and CDR2 sequences are SGHVS and FQNEAQ. The CDR3 runs to 13 residues. Trimming left V 1 base short and J 5 bases short, with 6 bases between. The CDR3 loop reads CASSLGRHNEQFF. Written as DNA, the CDR3 is TGTGCCAGCAGCTTAGGCAGACACAATGAGCAGTTCTTC.

This chain joins TRBV7-8 and TRBJ2-3, with D perhaps TRBD1 or TRBD2 (5 bases each). CDR1 is SGHVS and CDR2 is FQNEAQ in the germline V gene. The CDR3 length is 18 residues. V was shortened by 3 bases and J by 0 bases, with 19 bases between the two germline ends. The CDR3: CASSFTRDARTSTDTQYF. The CDR3 region has the DNA TGTGCCAGCAGCTTTACCCGGGACGCAAGGACTAGCACAGATACGCAGTATTTT.

This clonotype was seen a handful of times. The chain joins TRBV5-1 to TRBJ2-7; weak D call: TRBD2 (6 bases). The CDR3 covers 13 residues. Germline V gene lookup returns CDR1 SGHRS and CDR2 YFSETQ. With 0 bases removed from V and 4 bases from J, the gap between germline ends came to 8 bases. CDR3 nucleotides: TGCGCCAGCAGCTTGGGCGGGAAATACGAGCAGTACTTC. Translation: CASSLGGKYEQYF.